The T cell receptor (beta chain) under discussion was sequenced for a study of cytomegalovirus exposure and HLA in healthy donors. Study conclusions and caveats: Rare sequences made up most TCRs, while some public TCRs were found in many donors.

Comment on this clone: Its antigen remains unidentified.

Germline V gene sequence: CDR1 MDHEN, CDR2 SYDVKM. V dropped 5 bases and J dropped 4; count of bases not matched to a gene: 16. The CDR3 length is 17 residues. PCR involved 60 Vbeta and 13 Jbeta primers. Profiling relied on immunoSEQ multiplex PCR, and the TCRdb table lists in-frame clones only, not all of them. Among more than 85,000 clones listed, roughly 75% were seen once. The specimen sequenced was PBMCs. This sequence joins TRBV28 and TRBJ1-2; 7 bases are a match to TRBD1. This clonotype originated in a male donor in good health and CMV-seropositive. CDR3 sequence: CASSPLLGDRKIYGYTF. CDR3 nucleotides: TGTGCCAGCAGTCCATTACTAGGGGACAGAAAAATCTATGGCTACACCTTC.